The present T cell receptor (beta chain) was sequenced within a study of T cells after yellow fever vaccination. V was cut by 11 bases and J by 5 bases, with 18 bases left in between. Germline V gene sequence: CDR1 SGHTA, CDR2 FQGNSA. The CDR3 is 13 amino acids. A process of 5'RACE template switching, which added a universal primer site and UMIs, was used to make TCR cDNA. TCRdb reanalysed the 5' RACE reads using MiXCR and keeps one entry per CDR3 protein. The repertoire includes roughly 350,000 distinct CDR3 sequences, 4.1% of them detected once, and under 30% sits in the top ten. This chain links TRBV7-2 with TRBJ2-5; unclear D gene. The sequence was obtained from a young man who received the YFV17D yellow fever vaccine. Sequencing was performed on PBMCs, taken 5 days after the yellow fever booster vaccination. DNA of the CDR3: TGTGCCCAAGCGTTTTGGACCGGGGAGACCCAGTACTTC. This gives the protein CAQAFWTGETQYF.